This TCR beta chain emerged from a study of OX40 agonist ivuxolimab in advanced cancers. Overall study: An anti-OX40 (CD134) antibody with agonistic activity, ivuxolimab, was administered to patients. Aged 23 to 79 with a mean of approximately 57 years, they were less than 90% male.

Clones were read by immunoSEQ multiplex PCR, and TCRdb kept only the in-frame ones, dropping some. The sample lists around 20,000 clones; about nine tenths were seen once. Germline V CDR1 and CDR2: MGHRA, YSYEKL. This CDR3 spans 15 amino acids. Trimming left V 0 bases short and J 2 bases short, with 10 bases between. The receptor comes from an adult with an advanced solid tumor such as melanoma, head and neck, liver or kidney cancer. Sample: CD4+ or CD8+ T cells sorted from blood, taken in a trial of the OX40 agonist ivuxolimab. V usage is TRBV4-1 and J usage is TRBJ1-2; no definite D call. CDR3: CASSQDRAYNYGYTF. The CDR3 nucleotides read TGCGCCAGCAGCCAAGACCGGGCTTACAACTATGGCTACACCTTC.